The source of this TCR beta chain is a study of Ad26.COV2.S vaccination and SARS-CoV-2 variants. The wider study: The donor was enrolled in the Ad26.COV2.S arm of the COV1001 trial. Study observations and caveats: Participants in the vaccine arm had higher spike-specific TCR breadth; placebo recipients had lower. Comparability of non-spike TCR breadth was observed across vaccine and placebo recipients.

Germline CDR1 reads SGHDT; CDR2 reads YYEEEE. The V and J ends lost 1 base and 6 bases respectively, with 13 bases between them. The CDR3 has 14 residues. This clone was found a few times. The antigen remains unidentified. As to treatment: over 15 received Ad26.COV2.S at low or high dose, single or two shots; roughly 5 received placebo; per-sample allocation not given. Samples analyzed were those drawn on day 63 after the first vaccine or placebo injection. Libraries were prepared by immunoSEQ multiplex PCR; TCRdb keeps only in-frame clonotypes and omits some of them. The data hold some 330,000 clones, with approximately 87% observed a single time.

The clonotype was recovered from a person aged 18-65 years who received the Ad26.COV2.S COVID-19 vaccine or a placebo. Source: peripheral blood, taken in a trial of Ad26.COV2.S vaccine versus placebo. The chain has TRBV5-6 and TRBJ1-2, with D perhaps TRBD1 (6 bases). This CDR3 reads CASSLWQGMDGYTF. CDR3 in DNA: TGTGCCAGCAGCTTGTGGCAGGGGATGGATGGCTACACCTTC.